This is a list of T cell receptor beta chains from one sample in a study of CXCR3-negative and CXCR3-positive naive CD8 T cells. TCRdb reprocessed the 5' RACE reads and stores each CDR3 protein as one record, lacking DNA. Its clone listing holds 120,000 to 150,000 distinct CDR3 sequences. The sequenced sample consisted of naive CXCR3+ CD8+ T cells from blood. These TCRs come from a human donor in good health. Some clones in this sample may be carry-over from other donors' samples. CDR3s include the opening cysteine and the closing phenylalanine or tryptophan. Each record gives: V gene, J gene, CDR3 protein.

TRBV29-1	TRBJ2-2	CSVVRGDTGDLFF
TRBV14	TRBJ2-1	CASSQDIGGRGGRILSSYNEQFF
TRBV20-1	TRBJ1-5	CSATSGANQPQHF
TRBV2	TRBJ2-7	CAGGSTETYEQYF
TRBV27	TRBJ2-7	CASSPQSGEQYF
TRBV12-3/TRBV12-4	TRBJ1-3	CASSLPGIGNTIYF
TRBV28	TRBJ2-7	CASSTYRTGRRTYEQYF
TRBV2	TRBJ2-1	CASTLAGGLNEQFF
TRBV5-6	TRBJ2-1	CASSLGQGHNEQFF
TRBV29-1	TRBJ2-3	CSAAGWVTDTQYF
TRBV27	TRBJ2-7	CASSLAGYRAAEQYF
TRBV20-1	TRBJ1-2	CSARDTGHPYGYTF
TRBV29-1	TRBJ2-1	CSVEFGTSVYNEQFF
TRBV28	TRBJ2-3	CASRTGEGTQYF
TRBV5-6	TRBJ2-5	CASQPLGGGETQYF
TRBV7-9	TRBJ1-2	CASSPPLQGSGYTF
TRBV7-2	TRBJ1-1	CASSVSAPWLTEAFF
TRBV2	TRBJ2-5	CASSELLAGAQETQYF
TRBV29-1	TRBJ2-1	CSVEDPKQPGGGGGEQFF
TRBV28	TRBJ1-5	CASSYGHSNQPQHF
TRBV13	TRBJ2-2	CATPRRNTGELFF
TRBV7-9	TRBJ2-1	CAHPGLAGGWDEQFF
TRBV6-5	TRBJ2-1	CASSPQVGERGNEQFF
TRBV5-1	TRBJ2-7	CASTWGSQSYEQYF
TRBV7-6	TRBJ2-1	CASRVGPSPYNEQFF
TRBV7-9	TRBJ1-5	CASSLDTSPGQPQHF
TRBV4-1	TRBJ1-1	CASSQVPGRGTEAFF